Following are 31 T cell receptor beta chains from one sample sequenced in a study of blood T cell repertoires in COVID-19. Sequencing used immunoSEQ multiplex PCR; TCRdb keeps in-frame clones, though not all of them. Of more than 250,000 clones listed, around 90% are singletons. Specimen: peripheral blood. The origin of the receptors is a human donor in a cohort sampled during active COVID-19.

For the CDR3, the DNA is TGTGCCAGCAGCTTTACCAACCACAGGGGCGGGAACACTGAAGCTTTCTTT. This encodes CASSFTNHRGGNTEAFF. The chain joins TRBV6-2 or TRBV6-3 to TRBJ1-1; 7 positions match TRBD1. The CDR3 extends over 17 amino acids. Germline V gives CDR1 MNHEY, CDR2 SVGEGT. The V and J ends lost 6 bases and 1 base, in that order; junction bases with no gene match: 14.

The chain is built from TRBV11-2 and TRBJ1-4, with TRBD1 matching 9 bases. The junction had 13 bases not matched to a gene; V was cut back by 5 bases and J by 3 bases. CDR1 is SGHAT and CDR2 is FQNNGV in the germline V gene. The length of the CDR3 is 18 residues. CDR3 sequence (DNA): TGTGCCAGCAGCCCAGGAGGGACAGGGAGGGGGGCTAATGAAAAACTGTTTTTT. Translated, it gives CASSPGGTGRGANEKLFF. Complete variable domain (other parts from reference TRBV11-2 and TRBJ1-4): EAGVAQSPRYKIIEKRQSVAFWCNPISGHATLYWYQQILGQGPKLLIQFQNNGVVDDSQLPKDRFSAERLKGVDSTLKIQPAKLEDSAVYLCASSPGGTGRGANEKLFFGSGTQLSVL.

The V call is TRBV7-2, the J call TRBJ1-4; 8 bases agree with TRBD1. The CDR3 length is 15 residues. CDR1 and CDR2 (germline): SGHTA, FQGNSA. Trimming took 4 bases from V and 10 from J; bases not matched to a gene: 11. CDR3 amino acids: CASSSKDRVFGKLFF. CDR3 in DNA: TGTGCCAGCAGCTCGAAGGACAGGGTTTTCGGAAAACTGTTTTTT. Looking up the rest from reference TRBV7-2 and TRBJ1-4 gives the full variable domain: GAGVSQSPSNKVTEKGKDVELRCDPISGHTALYWYRQSLGQGLEFLIYFQGNSAPDKSGLPSDRFSAERTGGSVSTLTIQRTQQEDSAVYLCASSSKDRVFGKLFFGSGTQLSVL.

J is TRBJ1-1 and V is TRBV19; 10 nucleotides align to TRBD1. This CDR3 is 18 amino acids long. V was clipped by 1 base and J by 4 bases; unmatched bases: 12. Germline V gene sequence: CDR1 LNHDA, CDR2 SQIVND (reference sequence). CDR3 residues: CASSIVAPGTGVATEAFF. The CDR3 DNA is TGTGCCAGTAGTATAGTGGCCCCCGGGACAGGGGTTGCCACTGAAGCTTTCTTT. The variable domain in full, completed from reference TRBV19 and TRBJ1-1, reads DGGITQSPKYLFRKEGQNVTLSCEQNLNHDAMYWYRQDPGQGLRLIYYSQIVNDFQKGDIAEGYSVSREKKESFPLTVTSAQKNPTAFYLCASSIVAPGTGVATEAFFGQGTRLTVV.

The V gene is TRBV18, the J gene TRBJ1-3; no clear D gene. Germline values: CDR1 KGHSH, CDR2 LQKENI. V dropped 0 bases and J dropped 2 bases, with 11 bases sitting between them. This CDR3 is built from 16 residues. Here the CDR3 reads CASSPPGSPPGNTIYF. The CDR3 DNA follows: TGTGCCAGCTCACCACCGGGCAGCCCCCCTGGAAACACCATATATTTT.

This chain connects TRBV4-3 to TRBJ1-3; TRBD1 aligns across 7 bases. Trimming at V came to 4 bases and at J to 2 bases, leaving 11 bases not matched to a gene. The germline CDR1 and CDR2 sequences are LGHNA and YSLEER. This CDR3 has 17 residues. The CDR3 DNA follows: TGCGCCAGCAGCCGAGAACGAACAGGGGTAACTGGAAACACCATATATTTT. Translated: CASSRERTGVTGNTIYF.

This chain joins TRBV11-2 and TRBJ2-7, with a weak D call TRBD2 (5 bases). V lost 0 bases, J lost 0 bases, and 6 bases lay in between. The length of the CDR3 is 14 residues. CDR1 and CDR2 (germline): SGHAT, FQNNGV. DNA of the CDR3: TGTGCCAGCAGCTTAGAGGGAGTCTCCTACGAGCAGTACTTC. Protein sequence: CASSLEGVSYEQYF.

V gene TRBV3-1 (or the pseudogene TRBV3-2) combines with J gene TRBJ2-3; TRBD2 matches at 8 bases. The V segment lost 3 bases and the J segment 2 bases; nucleotides outside the gene matches: 4. The germline V gene encodes CDR1 LGHDT and CDR2 YNNKEL (reference sequence). There are 15 residues in the CDR3. CDR3 DNA: TGTGCCAGCAGCCAGGGCGGGAGGATCACAGATACGCAGTATTTT. Amino acids: CASSQGGRITDTQYF.

This chain joins TRBV28 and TRBJ1-5; tentatively, D is TRBD1 (5 bases). Germline CDR1 MDHEN, CDR2 SYDVKM. The CDR3 loop spans 16 amino acids. V was pared by 4 bases and J by 0 bases, with 13 bases between. The DNA of the CDR3 is TGTGCCAGCAGTTCTGGGGCATCTTATAGCAATCAGCCCCAGCATTTT. Its translation is CASSSGASYSNQPQHF.

The V and J genes are TRBV7-2 and TRBJ1-4; 7 bases are shared with TRBD1. The V segment lost 5 bases and the J segment 4 bases; nucleotides outside the gene matches: 7. CDR3 length: 15 residues. The germline CDR1 and CDR2 sequences are SGHTA and FQGNSA. The CDR3 sequence is CASSPRQGGNEKLFF. In nucleotides, the CDR3 is TGTGCCAGCAGCCCCCGACAGGGAGGTAATGAAAAACTGTTTTTT.

This clone was counted a few times. This chain connects TRBV5-1 to TRBJ1-1, with 7 bases identical to TRBD1. The CDR3 contains 14 residues. The ends lost 4 bases at V and 0 bases at J; junction bases unmatched: 3. CDR1 SGHRS and CDR2 YFSETQ come from the germline V gene. CDR3 nucleotide sequence: TGCGCCAGCAGCAGGGGACAGATGAACACTGAAGCTTTCTTT. Residues: CASSRGQMNTEAFF. The full variable domain, in which reference TRBV5-1 and TRBJ1-1 provide the parts outside the CDR3, is KAGVTQTPRYLIKTRGQQVTLSCSPISGHRSVSWYQQTPGQGLQFLFEYFSETQRNKGNFPGRFSGRQFSNSRSEMNVSTLELGDSALYLCASSRGQMNTEAFFGQGTRLTVV.

V usage is TRBV6-5 and J usage is TRBJ1-1, with D perhaps TRBD1 (5 bases). With 4 bases removed from V and 5 bases from J, the gap between germline ends came to 8 bases. The CDR3 runs 12 residues. Germline-derived CDR1 and CDR2 are MNHEY and SVGAGI. The CDR3 DNA follows: TGTGCCAGCAGTTGGGGCCAAACTGAAGCTTTCTTT. It translates to CASSWGQTEAFF.

Comments on this clone: The junction differs from germline at one of its ends, possibly a read error. At the DNA level, this CDR3 is encoded by other sequences in the same sample as well. This chain uses TRBV27 with TRBJ1-5, with TRBD1 matching 8 bases. Germline CDR1 reads MNHEY; CDR2 reads SMNVEV (reference sequence). The CDR3 has 16 amino acids. The CDR3 DNA sequence: TGCGCCAGCAGTTTATCGACAGGGGCCTTCAATCAGCCCCAGCATTTT. Amino acids: CASSLSTGAFNQPQHF.

V is TRBV9 and J is TRBJ1-2, with D unresolved. CDR1 is SGDLS, CDR2 YYNGEE, per germline. The CDR3 consists of 14 residues. Trimming took 4 bases from V and 2 from J, leaving 12 bases between them. The chain's CDR3 is CASSRVTENYGYTF. The CDR3 DNA reads TGTGCCAGCAGCCGGGTGACTGAAAACTATGGCTACACCTTC. Full variable domain (rest looked up from reference TRBV9 and TRBJ1-2): DSGVTQTPKHLITATGQRVTLRCSPRSGDLSVYWYQQSLDQGLQFLIQYYNGEERAKGNILERFSAQQFPDLHSELNLSSLELGDSALYFCASSRVTENYGYTFGSGTRLTVV.

V and J are TRBV11-3 and TRBJ2-4, with TRBD2 matching 11 bases. Unmatched junction bases numbered 3, after V lost 3 bases and J lost 2 bases. The CDR3 runs to 16 residues. Germline V gene sequence: CDR1 SGHNT, CDR2 YENEEA. CDR3 sequence reads: CASSFGTSGTKNIQYF. DNA for the CDR3: TGTGCCAGCAGCTTTGGGACTAGCGGTACCAAAAACATTCAGTACTTC.

The chain is built from TRBV28 and TRBJ2-7; a possible D gene is TRBD1 (6 bases). The CDR3 extends over 14 amino acids. V dropped 3 bases and J dropped 3 bases, with 12 bases sitting between them. Germline-derived CDR1 and CDR2 are MDHEN and SYDVKM. The CDR3 spells CASSFLTGRYEQYF. CDR3 DNA sequence: TGTGCCAGCAGTTTCCTGACAGGACGCTACGAGCAGTACTTC.

The chain employs TRBV9 and TRBJ2-5; maybe TRBD2 (6 bases). Germline V lookup: CDR1 SGDLS, CDR2 YYNGEE. V lost 0 bases to trimming and J lost 5 bases, with 11 bases between them. This CDR3 has 14 amino acids. CDR3: CASSVVGGVETQYF. DNA of the CDR3: TGTGCCAGCAGCGTAGTAGGAGGGGTCGAGACCCAGTACTTC. Combining the CDR3 with reference TRBV9 and TRBJ2-5 gives the whole variable domain DSGVTQTPKHLITATGQRVTLRCSPRSGDLSVYWYQQSLDQGLQFLIQYYNGEERAKGNILERFSAQQFPDLHSELNLSSLELGDSALYFCASSVVGGVETQYFGPGTRLLVL.

The chain has TRBV21-1 and TRBJ1-5; the D call in the table, TRBD1, was not verified against the DNA. TRBV21-1 is termed a pseudogene. The CDR3 spans 15 residues. Here the CDR3 reads CASSKGTYSNQPQHF. For the CDR3, the DNA is TGTGCCAGCAGCAAAGGTACATATAGCAATCAGCCCCAGCATTTT.

This sequence joins TRBV19 and TRBJ2-3; D might be TRBD2 (5 bases). Between the trimmed V and J ends, which lost 8 bases and 0 bases, there was a span of 15 bases. Germline V gives CDR1 LNHDA, CDR2 SQIVND (reference sequence). The CDR3 contains 15 residues. CDR3 region: CASPREKKSTDTQYF. CDR3 coding DNA: TGTGCCAGTCCGAGGGAAAAAAAGAGCACAGATACGCAGTATTTT.

The chain joins TRBV28 to TRBJ2-7; a weak D match, TRBD1 (6 bases). Trimming removed 3 bases at V and 6 bases at J, with 9 bases between. This CDR3 comprises 12 residues. Germline V CDR1 and CDR2: MDHEN, SYDVKM. CDR3 sequence (DNA): TGTGCCAGCAGTTTGACAGGACGCGAGCAGTACTTC. It is translated as CASSLTGREQYF.

This rearrangement joins TRBV9 to TRBJ2-1, with TRBD1 matching over 9 bases. The CDR3 totals 17 residues. J lost 3 bases, V lost 0 bases, and 7 bases had no gene match. Germline values: CDR1 SGDLS, CDR2 YYNGEE. The CDR3 coding sequence is TGTGCCAGCAGCGTAGTGGGGGGGACAGGGTACTACAATGAGCAGTTCTTC. This translates into CASSVVGGTGYYNEQFF.

The rearrangement links TRBV27 to TRBJ2-1, with TRBD2 matching over 8 bases. Germline assignment: CDR1 MNHEY and CDR2 SMNVEV (reference sequence). The CDR3 runs to 12 residues. Trimming removed 8 bases from V and 4 bases from J; junction bases left unmatched: 1. The chain's CDR3 is CASRGGYNEQFF. CDR3 DNA: TGTGCCAGCCGGGGGGGGTACAATGAGCAGTTCTTC.

The chain recombines TRBV19 with TRBJ2-2, with 9 bases identical to TRBD1. Germline V gives CDR1 LNHDA, CDR2 SQIVND (reference sequence). There are 15 residues in the CDR3. V lost 4 bases and J lost 6; bases outside the gene matches: 6. CDR3 bases: TGTGCCAGTAGTACCGGGACAGGGCGTCCCGGGGAGCTGTTTTTT. Protein product: CASSTGTGRPGELFF.

The chain joins TRBV27 to TRBJ1-2, with D maybe TRBD1 (6 bases). Trimming shortened V by 0 bases and J by 4 bases, and 15 bases separated the two germline ends. This CDR3 comprises 16 residues. Germline loops: CDR1 MNHEY, CDR2 SMNVEV (reference sequence). The CDR3 DNA is TGTGCCAGCAGTTTATCGAGGGGGGGCGGGGGCTATGGCTACACCTTC. Translated, it gives CASSLSRGGGGYGYTF.

This CDR3 reads CASSGTESHYTF. CDR3 bases: TGTGCCAGCAGTGGGACAGAATCTCACTACACCTTC. The chain links TRBV2 to TRBJ1-2; TRBD1 might be the D (6 bases). Deletions cut 4 bases from V and 10 bases from J, with 13 bases between. CDR1 is SNHLY and CDR2 is FYNNEI in the germline V gene. The CDR3 contains 12 residues.

The chain recombines TRBV11-2 with TRBJ2-7; 13 positions match TRBD2. V lost 1 base and J lost 5; bases outside the gene matches: 8. The CDR3 runs 17 residues. Germline-derived CDR1 and CDR2 are SGHAT and FQNNGV. The CDR3 nucleotides read TGTGCCAGCAGCTTAGGACTAGCGGGAGGACCCTACGACGAGCAGTACTTC. It codes for CASSLGLAGGPYDEQYF.

The CDR3 loop is CASSSLRGLVNEQFF. Here the CDR3 DNA reads TGTGCCAGCAGCTCGCTAAGGGGACTAGTAAATGAGCAGTTCTTC. The chain joins TRBV7-2 to TRBJ2-1, with 8 bases aligning to TRBD2. Germline loops: CDR1 SGHTA, CDR2 FQGNSA. With 4 bases clipped from V and 7 bases from J, the junction kept 9 bases outside the gene matches. The CDR3 is 15 residues long.

V is TRBV28 and J is TRBJ2-7; 9 bases are shared with TRBD1. Germline V CDR1 and CDR2: MDHEN, SYDVKM. The CDR3 has 17 residues. V was pared by 6 bases and J by 2 bases, with 14 bases of the junction left unmatched. The CDR3 nucleotides are TGTGCCAGCAGAGCCGGGACAGGGTCCTATAAACCCTACGAGCAGTACTTC. Translation: CASRAGTGSYKPYEQYF. The variable domain in full, completed from reference TRBV28 and TRBJ2-7, reads DVKVTQSSRYLVKRTGEKVFLECVQDMDHENMFWYRQDPGLGLRLIYFSYDVKMKEKGDIPEGYSVSREKKERFSLILESASTNQTSMYLCASRAGTGSYKPYEQYFGPGTRLTVT.

The J gene is TRBJ2-7, the V gene TRBV11-3, with 7 bases aligning to TRBD1. The CDR3 is 15 amino acids. After removal of 5 bases from V and 1 base from J, the junction contained 8 bases not matched to a gene. CDR1 SGHNT and CDR2 YENEEA come from the germline V gene. The CDR3 spells CASSPGTANSYEQYF. CDR3 nucleotides: TGTGCCAGCAGCCCCGGGACAGCGAATTCCTACGAGCAGTACTTC.

This clone appeared a few times. This chain connects TRBV6-6 to TRBJ2-1; 11 nucleotides match TRBD1. The CDR3 runs 15 residues. Germline V gives CDR1 MNHNY, CDR2 SVGAGI (reference sequence). The ends lost 5 bases at V and 8 bases at J; junction bases unmatched: 8. The CDR3 region is CASSARTGGLDEQFF. The CDR3 nucleotides are TGTGCCAGCAGTGCCCGGACAGGGGGCTTGGATGAGCAGTTCTTC.

This clone was recorded only once. V usage is TRBV12-3 or TRBV12-4 and J usage is TRBJ1-6, with unresolved D. This CDR3 has 12 residues. Trimming took off 5 bases at V and 7 bases at J, with 6 bases between the two ends. CDR3 sequence: CASSEQNSPLHF. The CDR3 DNA is TGTGCCAGCAGTGAACAGAATTCACCCCTCCACTTT.